This T cell receptor (beta chain) was documented in a study of cytomegalovirus exposure and HLA in healthy donors (dated 2017 in TCRdb). Regarding the complete study: An earlier analysis of some 600 of the donors reported 276 Gb of sequence data and 95 million to 130 million unique TCR beta sequences obtained from about 179 million T cells. Around 320 gigabases of sequencing data and tens of millions of unique TCR sequences were included in an early release covering several hundred HLA-typed donors. Of the 398 genotyped donors, about 84% fell in the genetic ancestry cluster associated with self-reported Caucasian donors. The aim of the study was to test whether cataloging public T cell receptors could identify signatures of past pathogen exposure. The study profiled the T cell repertoires of under 850 subjects by immunosequencing and related them to cytomegalovirus serostatus. In addition to the first cohort of 650 to 750 subjects, a separate validation cohort of 120 different subjects was used. To predict cytomegalovirus infection status, the study brought together high-throughput TCR immunosequencing, statistical association of individual TCRs with disease status, and machine learning. In a later analysis, previously published TCR beta repertoires from several hundred donors were re-analyzed and high-resolution HLA genotyping was added so that TCR occurrence patterns could be studied. The later analysis used no new phenotypic data to find candidate immune exposures, relying instead on TCR beta sequences and their occurrence across donors. To decide whether each TCR beta V gene segment behaved as functional or pseudogenic, an earlier analysis of some 600 of the donors relied on high-throughput TCR beta sequencing. Donor age, sex, ethnicity and CMV serostatus were compiled alongside the repertoire data. A later genetic analysis took genome-wide SNP genotypes for about 55% of the 666 donors and used that subset as a discovery cohort. Every discovery cohort repertoire had been produced on one sequencing platform. HLA typing covered class I and class II loci at four-digit resolution. Typing coverage varied by locus: roughly 620-640 donors for A, B, C, DRB1 and DQB1; about 520 for DQA1; more than 600 for DPA1; about 450 for DPB1. About five DR-DQ haplotypes were handled as single units for association and clustering because linkage in the cohort was strong. Across 300 to 400 genotyped donors of the cohort, an average of approximately 200,000 unique TCR beta nucleotide sequences per donor were sequenced, and approximately 19% of those sequences were non-productive. Overall study results and their limits: Compared with equally common non-associated chains, HLA-associated TCR beta chains in a later analysis were more clonally expanded and had lower generation probabilities. An earlier analysis of 587 of the donors showed that most TCR beta V segments appeared in productive rearrangements either about 90% or about 30% of the time, which broadly matched IMGT annotations. When HLA alleles, especially DR and DQ, strongly co-occurred, attributing TCR associations to individual alleles was difficult. The earlier analysis of a few hundred of the donors excluded 15 to 20 rarely observed V segments, including chromosome 9 orphons, because counts were too low. A total of 150 or so TCR beta chains were listed by the study as associated with cytomegalovirus. According to a later analysis, parvovirus B19, influenza, CMV and Epstein-Barr virus appeared linked to several top co-occurrence clusters. A group of highly shared sequence variants was considered likely to be a technical artifact of the sequencing pipeline. According to a later analysis, TCR association rates differed among HLA loci, with DRB1 alleles showing the most associated TCRs and HLA-C alleles showing the fewest. Some IMGT-functional V segments, including TRBV6-2 and TRBV6-3, could not be distinguished by the 87-base-pair reads and were therefore excluded. In vitro tests confirmed that a few of the cytomegalovirus-associated TCR beta chains recognize cytomegalovirus antigens. Because HLA typing was missing for some donors at each locus, association tests included only the typed subset. A further reported finding was that TCR beta sequences accurately predicted the HLA-A and HLA-B alleles for most subjects in the first cohort. Cytomegalovirus status was reported to be diagnosed by the classifier with high specificity and sensitivity in both the original and validation cohorts. Roughly uniform sequencing depth across donors was assumed in presence/absence analyses, although this assumption may not hold. The authors suggested that the approach could potentially be generalized to other disease states and immunological phenotypes. A later analysis associated about 17,000 TCR beta sequences with specific HLA alleles at a false discovery rate of 0.05. A later genetic analysis associated a missense DCLRE1C variant with V-gene and J-gene trimming of TCR beta chains, and an independent cohort replicated the association. Most TCR sequences were observed very rarely across donors, whereas some public TCRs were present in many individuals. In a later analysis, most CMV-associated TCR beta chains were found to appear HLA-restricted, with HLA associations seemingly driven largely by CMV exposure. Compared with the roughly 670-donor mean, donors in an Asian-associated ancestry cluster had fewer N-insertions in productive TCRs, according to a later genetic analysis. Only TCR beta chains were sequenced in this cohort, and the absence of alpha or paired-chain data limited detectable features. For the cohort, immune exposure information was limited to CMV serostatus. Correlated functional status among segregating V segments might reflect linkage disequilibrium, but an unknown experimental factor could not be ruled out.

In total, approximately 690 healthy bone marrow donors made up the cohort. At the time of sampling, all cohort members were nominally healthy, though unrecorded immune exposures were likely present. The donor was CMV seropositive and belonged to the group of 250 to 300 seropositive cohort members. A peripheral blood sample was collected from each donor, and TCR beta sequencing was performed on peripheral blood mononuclear cells. The Qiagen DNeasy Blood Extraction Kit was used to extract genomic DNA from the blood cell samples. The method was the immunoSEQ multiplex PCR assay. For the multiplex PCR, a mixture combining 60 forward primers for TCR Vbeta segments and 13 reverse primers for TCR Jbeta segments was used. A multiplex PCR assay on genomic DNA amplified the CDR3 region of rearranged TCR beta genes. The Illumina HiSeq System was used to sequence the amplified TCR beta libraries as 87-base-pair reads. Turning to the authors' computational methods: In a later analysis, roughly 80 million unique TCR beta chains were counted across the 500 to 700 repertoires, and roughly 11 million of these chains were shared by at least two donors. A nearest-neighbor algorithm error-corrected the raw reads and collapsed the reads into unique sequences, merging closely related sequences to remove PCR and sequencing errors. CDR3 sequences were aligned to IMGT reference sequences to assign V, D and J gene segments. For a sequence to be retained, a match of at least six nucleotides was required to both a V gene segment and a J gene segment. Rearrangements were called productive when the CDR3 lacked stop codons and stayed in frame with V and J; all others were non-productive. CDR3 was defined according to IMGT convention as the region running from the second conserved V-encoded cysteine to the conserved J-encoded phenylalanine. The earlier analysis of a few hundred of the donors excluded any sequence lacking an unambiguous match to a single V gene segment. An earlier analysis of almost 600 of the donors classified V segments as functional when productive rearrangements were above 56.7% and as segregating when the standard deviation between donors was above 5%. A statistical classification framework was developed to diagnose cytomegalovirus status using the catalog of TCR beta chain sequences. V and J gene assignment, in a later analysis, came from comparing TCR nucleotide sequences with IMGT/GENE-DB human TR gene sequences. Using the TCRdist pipeline, a later analysis assigned CDR3 sequences along with most-parsimonious VDJ recombination scenarios. In a later analysis, every TCR beta chain was defined by the combination of its CDR3 amino acid sequence and its V-gene family, and reads without a unique V-gene family were dropped. To address suspected cross-contamination and a sequencing artifact, a later analysis removed approximately 590 highly shared, low-generation-probability nucleotide sequences. In a later analysis, a clonal expansion index for each public chain was calculated from normalized within-repertoire ranks of inferred template counts. A later analysis computed generation probabilities with a VDJ recombination model fitted to out-of-frame rearrangements, and checked the results against IGoR. In a later analysis, TCR-TCR, TCR-HLA and TCR-CMV co-occurrence was scored with hypergeometric tests, and a repertoire-size bias correction was applied to TCR pairs. False discovery rates were estimated in a later analysis by permuting HLA or CMV assignments 20 times. In a later analysis, co-occurring TCRs were grouped using DBSCAN, with TCRdist sequence similarity added in when clustering inside HLA-allele-positive subsets. Co-occurrence clustering excluded repertoires with fewer than 30,000 or more than 120,000 public chains, plus five with anomalous nucleotide sharing. TCRdb's version of the immuneACCESS table is confined to in-frame rearrangements and falls short of the full clone set. An unresolved V gene accounts for under half of the shortfall where checked; the remainder is of unknown origin. Clone size and V and J calls were adopted from that table, with D and trimming inferred from the DNA. Here the sample has around 70,000 clones; approximately 70% occur a single time. The ten largest clonotypes hold 4.9% of the sample.

Taken from the germline V gene, the CDR1 and CDR2 loops are MNHEY and SVGAGI. Reading from cysteine to phenylalanine, the CDR3 counts 15 amino acids. Only CDR3 DNA remains: 45 bases, in frame from the first base. Trimming leaves V shorter by 1 base and J shorter by 3 bases, with the junction holding 1 base beyond the gene matches. With regard to this clone: Its antigen has not been determined. The sample holds no much larger clone one base away, and base qualities are not on file.

This TCR was sampled from a man aged 55 to 70 in good health and CMV-seropositive. The sequenced sample was PBMCs. The sequence is built from TRBV6-5 and TRBJ1-4; TRBD1 lines up with 8 middle nucleotides. The CDR3 amino acid sequence is: CASSYLQGANEKLFF. The nucleotides read TGTGCCAGCAGTTACTTACAGGGGGCTAATGAAAAACTGTTTTTT.